One sample yielded the 25 T cell receptor beta chains listed below, sequenced in a study of tumor and adjacent non-tumor tissue in lung cancer. Three rounds of nested PCR, following a modified ARM-PCR protocol, produced the TCRbeta library. TCRdb itself ran the multiplex PCR reads through MiXCR, one entry per CDR3 protein. The sample includes about 120,000 distinct CDR3 sequences, 66% of them seen just once. No cell sorting was done before RNA was extracted from the tissue. Sequencing used lung tumor tissue. Receptors were obtained from a man aged 25-40 years with non-small cell lung cancer.

This clonotype was counted once. A read error may be the cause here, since a much bigger clone is one base away. The chain joins TRBV6-2 or TRBV6-3 to TRBJ2-1; D remains unclear. Germline CDR1 MNHEY, CDR2 SVGEGT. This CDR3 region has 15 residues. Trimming took off 7 bases at V and 6 bases at J, with 19 bases between the two ends. The DNA of the CDR3 is TGTGCCAGCACTCTCGTCCGGGCTAGATCCAATGAGCAGTTCTTC. Amino acid sequence: CASTLVRARSNEQFF.

The chain combines TRBV12-3 or TRBV12-4 with TRBJ2-5; D might be TRBD1 (5 bases). V was pared by 5 bases and J by 0 bases, with 10 bases between. This CDR3 has 14 amino acids. The CDR3 loop is CASSATVYQETQYF. Here the CDR3 DNA reads TGTGCCAGCAGTGCGACAGTGTACCAAGAGACCCAGTACTTC.

This chain uses TRBV28 with TRBJ1-5, with a tentative D call TRBD1 (5 bases). Per the germline V gene, CDR1 is MDHEN and CDR2 is SYDVKM. This CDR3 spans 15 amino acids. The germline V and J ends were trimmed by 2 bases and 5 bases, with 13 bases remaining between them. The CDR3 here is CASSLGGHGDQPQHF. The CDR3, as DNA: TGTGCCAGCAGTTTAGGCGGACATGGGGATCAGCCCCAGCATTTT.

The gene calls are TRBV7-2 and TRBJ2-5, with 7 nucleotides matching TRBD2. Germline V gene sequence: CDR1 SGHTA, CDR2 FQGNSA. The CDR3 is 14 amino acids. With V trimmed by 4 bases and J by 5 bases, 7 bases remained unmatched. CDR3 nucleotide sequence: TGTGCCAGCAGCTCAGCGGGGATAGGGGAGACCCAGTACTTC. Its translation is CASSSAGIGETQYF.

Concerning this clonotype itself: A much larger clonotype is one base distant, so this may be a read error. The chain combines TRBV29-1 with TRBJ2-5; D is unresolved. Deletions cut 4 bases from V and 5 bases from J, with 8 bases between. Germline CDR1 is SQVTM and CDR2 is ANQGSEA. This CDR3 region has 11 residues. The CDR3 loop reads CSVGAYETQYF. The DNA for the CDR3 is TGCAGCGTTGGAGCATACGAGACCCAGTACTTC.

This clonotype was found once. A read error may be the cause here, since a much bigger clone is one base away. The chain uses TRBV20-1 and TRBJ1-5; D remains ambiguous. The V end lost 2 bases, the J end lost 11 bases, and 22 bases lay between the germline ends. CDR3 length equals 15 residues. Germline V gene sequence: CDR1 DFQATT, CDR2 SNEGSKA (reference sequence). CDR3 in DNA: TGCAGTGCTAGAAGTGACGGGCAGGCGTCGGAGTCCCAGCATTTT. Its protein product is CSARSDGQASESQHF.

In regard to this clonotype: Compared with germline, one end of the junction differs, possibly owing to a read error. The chain combines TRBV11-1 with TRBJ2-3, with 9 bases that match TRBD1. Germline V gene lookup returns CDR1 SGHAT and CDR2 FQDESV (reference sequence). CDR3 size: 15 residues. CDR3 coding DNA: TGTGCCTGCAGCTCGGGACAGGGCCTCGCTGATACTCAGTATTTT. Translation gives CACSSGQGLADTQYF.

The J gene is TRBJ2-1, the V gene TRBV10-1, with 8 bases aligning to TRBD2. Germline CDR1 and CDR2: WNHNN and SYGVQD (reference sequence). This CDR3 is built from 19 residues. Trimming at V came to 0 bases and at J to 4 bases, leaving 14 bases not matched to a gene. The CDR3 is CASSESRFTSGTKYNEQFF. The CDR3 coding sequence is TGCGCCAGCAGTGAGTCGAGGTTTACTAGCGGAACTAAATACAATGAGCAGTTCTTC.

The rearrangement links TRBV7-9 to TRBJ2-3; D is uncertain. V lost 3 bases and J 6 bases, leaving 13 bases between the germline ends. The germline gives CDR1 SEHNR, CDR2 FQNEAQ (reference sequence). The CDR3 runs to 14 residues. The CDR3 spells CASSFGTLGDTQYF. The CDR3 DNA reads as TGTGCCAGCAGCTTCGGAACTCTGGGGGATACGCAGTATTTT. The entire variable domain, with the rest obtained from reference TRBV7-9 and TRBJ2-3, is as follows: DTGVSQNPRHKITKRGQNVTFRCDPISEHNRLYWYRQTLGQGPEFLTYFQNEAQLEKSRLLSDRFSAERPKGSFSTLEIQRTEQGDSAMYLCASSFGTLGDTQYFGPGTRLTVL.

On this clonotype: A much more abundant neighbour one base away suggests this may be a read error. V is TRBV20-1 and J is TRBJ2-3; TRBD2 aligns across 7 bases. V lost 3 bases to trimming and J lost 0 bases; unmatched junction nucleotides: 3. This CDR3 has 14 amino acids. From germline, CDR1 is DFQATT and CDR2 SNEGSKA (reference sequence). CDR3 sequence (DNA): TGCAGTGCTAGGGGCGGGGGAAGCACAGATACGCAGTATTTT. Translation gives CSARGGGSTDTQYF.

The gene calls are TRBV14 and TRBJ2-3; the D is unclear. V dropped 0 bases and J dropped 3 bases, with 10 bases sitting between them. Germline assignment: CDR1 SGHDN and CDR2 FVKESK. The CDR3 sequence is 15 residues long. CDR3 amino acids: CASSQDRSTTDTQYF. The CDR3 bases are TGTGCCAGCAGCCAAGATAGATCAACGACAGATACGCAGTATTTT.

V usage is TRBV11-3 and J usage is TRBJ2-7, with 9 bases aligning to TRBD1. The ends lost 9 bases at V and 4 bases at J; junction bases unmatched: 16. The germline gives CDR1 SGHNT, CDR2 YENEEA. The CDR3 is 16 residues long. Here the CDR3 reads CASSMTGTGPLYEQYF. DNA of the CDR3: TGTGCCAGTAGCATGACCGGGACAGGGCCTTTATACGAGCAGTACTTC. Combining the CDR3 with reference TRBV11-3 and TRBJ2-7 gives the whole variable domain EAGVVQSPRYKIIEKKQPVAFWCNPISGHNTLYWYLQNLGQGPELLIRYENEEAVDDSQLPKDRFSAERLKGVDSTLKIQPAELGDSAVYLCASSMTGTGPLYEQYFGPGTRLTVT.

As to this clonotype: A junction end diverges from the germline sequence, so it may reflect a read error. The rearrangement links TRBV20-1 to TRBJ2-7, with unresolved D. CDR1 is DFQATT and CDR2 is SNEGSKA in the germline V gene (reference sequence). The CDR3 totals 13 residues. The CDR3 coding sequence is TGCAGTGCGAGCAGGCCGGGCACTTACGAGCGGTACTTC. It yields the protein CSASRPGTYERYF.

V is TRBV4-1 and J is TRBJ2-7; a possible D gene is TRBD1 (5 bases). Trimming pared 0 bases from V and 4 bases from J, leaving 22 bases between. CDR1 is MGHRA and CDR2 is YSYEKL in the germline V gene. The CDR3 is made up of 18 amino acids. CDR3 residues: CASSQEMGRSGFIYEQYF. The DNA for the CDR3 is TGCGCCAGCAGCCAAGAAATGGGGCGATCCGGGTTCATTTACGAGCAGTACTTC.

In this sample, this clonotype turned up many times. The chain couples TRBV20-1 to TRBJ1-6; no definite D call. V was clipped by 1 base and J by 0 bases, with 10 bases between them. Germline CDR1 DFQATT, CDR2 SNEGSKA (reference sequence). The CDR3 spans 16 residues. The CDR3 coding sequence is TGCAGTGCTAGAGTCCAGCCGAGCTCCTATAATTCACCCCTCCACTTT. The encoded protein is CSARVQPSSYNSPLHF.

The chain combines TRBV4-1 with TRBJ2-7; 10 bases are a match to TRBD2. Germline V gene sequence: CDR1 MGHRA, CDR2 YSYEKL. The CDR3 has 16 residues. CDR3 in DNA: TGCGTCAACAGCCAAGATGAAGCGGGAGGGACCTACGAGCAGTACTTC. Residues: CVNSQDEAGGTYEQYF.

This clonotype was seen repeatedly, ten times or more. The chain couples TRBV20-1 to TRBJ2-7; D is ambiguous. This CDR3 has 13 residues. The germline V gene has CDR1 DFQATT and CDR2 SNEGSKA (reference sequence). The germline V and J ends were trimmed by 3 bases and 3 bases, with 12 bases remaining between them. The CDR3 DNA sequence: TGCAGTGCTAGTGAGCAGAACTACTACGAGCAGTACTTC. Amino acid sequence: CSASEQNYYEQYF.

This clonotype was counted ten times or more. The chain links TRBV12-3 or TRBV12-4 to TRBJ1-6; D is ambiguous. Trimming took off 2 bases at V and 10 bases at J, with 12 bases between the two ends. CDR3 length: 14 amino acids. The CDR3 is CASSLRRDGSPLHF. CDR3 DNA: TGTGCCAGCAGTTTAAGGAGGGATGGATCACCCCTCCACTTT.

The chain couples TRBV20-1 to TRBJ2-1, with TRBD2 identical over 7 bases. CDR1 is DFQATT and CDR2 is SNEGSKA in the germline V gene (reference sequence). The CDR3 has 15 residues. The J segment lost 8 bases and the V segment lost 6 bases, leaving 16 bases of the junction unmatched. The CDR3 reads CSALNGTMVLHEQFF. Written as DNA, the CDR3 is TGCAGTGCCCTGAACGGGACTATGGTTCTCCATGAGCAGTTCTTC.

Relative to its sample, this clonotype is medium-sized. CDR3 sequence reads: CSVDDGAEKLFF. The CDR3 DNA is TGCAGCGTTGATGACGGGGCTGAAAAACTGTTTTTT. The chain has TRBV29-1 and TRBJ1-4, with D possibly being TRBD1 (5 bases). From germline, CDR1 is SQVTM and CDR2 ANQGSEA. CDR3 length: 12 residues. The V end was cut by 3 bases, the J end by 7 bases, with 9 bases between.

In regard to this clonotype: An end of the junction differs from the germline gene, which may be a read error. V gene TRBV11-3 combines with J gene TRBJ1-2; a weak D match, TRBD1 (6 bases). Germline V CDR1 and CDR2: SGHNT, YENEEA. The CDR3 runs to 14 residues. CDR3 DNA: TGTACCAGCAGCCTCATACAGGGTTTGATGGGCTACACCTTC. It encodes CTSSLIQGLMGYTF.

With respect to this clonotype: Since a much larger clone is just one base distant, this may be a read error. The chain joins TRBV20-1 to TRBJ1-5, with D perhaps matching TRBD1 (5 bases). Germline CDR1 and CDR2: DFQATT and SNEGSKA (reference sequence). This CDR3 spans 12 amino acids. The CDR3 DNA reads as TGCAGTACTAGTCCAGGGATGCAGCCCCAGCATTTT. It specifies CSTSPGMQPQHF.

Comments on this clonotype: Mismatch with germline at one junction end may stem from a read error. The V gene is TRBV6-2 or TRBV6-3, the J gene TRBJ2-3; 10 bases fit TRBD1. The CDR3 runs 14 residues. CDR1 and CDR2 (germline): MNHEY, SVGEGT. As DNA, the CDR3 is TGTGCCAGCAATTGGGACAGGGGAGCAGATGCGCAGTATTTT. Protein: CASNWDRGADAQYF.

V gene TRBV7-9 combines with J gene TRBJ2-1, with TRBD2 matching 13 bases. V was clipped by 5 bases and J by 4 bases; unmatched bases: 8. The germline gives CDR1 SEHNR, CDR2 FQNEAQ (reference sequence). This CDR3 is 17 amino acids long. CDR3 in amino acids: CASSPRLAGGSYNEQFF. The CDR3 DNA is TGTGCCAGCAGCCCCCGACTAGCGGGAGGATCATACAATGAGCAGTTCTTC.

Regarding this clonotype: A much larger clone sits a single nucleotide away, making a read error possible. CDR3 nucleotide sequence: TGTGCCATCAATGTCGTTGGTGTCACCGGGGAGCTGTTTTTT. As protein: CAINVVGVTGELFF. The rearrangement joins TRBV10-3 to TRBJ2-2; no clear D. The germline V and J ends were trimmed by 7 bases and 4 bases, with 13 bases remaining between them. CDR1 and CDR2 from the germline V gene are ENHRY and SYGVKD. This CDR3 contains 14 residues.